This TCR beta chain was profiled in a study of control samples from healthy donors and cancer patients. Clones were sequenced by immunoSEQ multiplex PCR, and TCRdb holds only the in-frame ones, with some missing. The data contain 130,000 to 150,000 clones, approximately 88% of them singletons. V shed 5 bases and J 5 bases; nucleotides not matched to a gene: 11. Germline lookup yields CDR1 SGHTA and CDR2 FQGNSA. The CDR3 has 15 residues. The rearrangement links TRBV7-2 to TRBJ2-5, with TRBD2 matching over 7 bases. The TCR comes from a man aged 25-40 years in good health. Sequencing input: blood. The CDR3 protein is CASSQTPTSDETQYF. The CDR3, as DNA: TGTGCCAGCAGCCAGACGCCAACTAGCGATGAGACCCAGTACTTC.